Presented here are 12 T cell receptor beta chains from one specimen sequenced in a study of CD8 T cells in Susac syndrome. After extraction with the RNeasy kit, roughly 0.45 to 1 ug of the RNA was reverse transcribed using random hexamers. TCRdb called the immunoSEQ multiplex PCR reads again in MiXCR, with one record for every CDR3 protein. The sample includes around 190,000 distinct CDR3 sequences, 95% of them seen just once. Specimen: CD4+ T cells from PBMCs. The origin of the receptors is a human donor in good health.

The chain joins TRBV20-1 to TRBJ2-5, with D perhaps being TRBD1 or TRBD2 (6 bases each). This CDR3 is built from 15 residues. V dropped 2 bases and J dropped 5 bases, with 18 bases sitting between them. CDR1 is DFQATT, CDR2 SNEGSKA, per germline (reference sequence). CDR3 protein: CSARTDGGGAETQYF. The CDR3 coding sequence is TGCAGTGCTAGAACGGATGGAGGGGGTGCGGAGACCCAGTACTTC.

V gene TRBV3-1 combines with J gene TRBJ2-1; D gene unclear. CDR1 and CDR2 from the germline V gene are LGHDT and YNNKEL (reference sequence). The CDR3 is 14 residues long. V gave up 1 base and J gave up 9 bases, with 13 bases separating them. The CDR3 reads CASSQVQAHSEQFF. As DNA, the CDR3 is TGTGCCAGCAGCCAAGTCCAGGCCCATTCTGAGCAGTTCTTC.

CDR3 residues: CASSFDGMETQYF. CDR3 coding DNA: TGCGCCAGCAGCTTCGACGGCATGGAGACCCAGTACTTC. This chain links TRBV5-1 with TRBJ2-5, with unresolved D. The length of the CDR3 is 13 residues. In germline, CDR1 is SGHRS, CDR2 YFSETQ. Trimming removed 2 bases from V and 5 bases from J, with 10 bases in between. Supplemented by reference TRBV5-1 and TRBJ2-5, the full variable domain reads KAGVTQTPRYLIKTRGQQVTLSCSPISGHRSVSWYQQTPGQGLQFLFEYFSETQRNKGNFPGRFSGRQFSNSRSEMNVSTLELGDSALYLCASSFDGMETQYFGPGTRLLVL.

The V call is TRBV2, the J call TRBJ1-5; no clear D. This CDR3 region has 14 residues. Trimming shortened V by 7 bases and J by 7 bases, and 17 bases separated the two germline ends. Germline CDR1 reads SNHLY; CDR2 reads FYNNEI. The CDR3 reads CASTYQSSRQPQHF. In DNA form, the CDR3 reads TGTGCCAGCACCTACCAGAGTTCAAGGCAGCCCCAGCATTTT.

V gene TRBV29-1 combines with J gene TRBJ1-1, with D possibly matching TRBD1 (5 bases). Germline assignment: CDR1 SQVTM and CDR2 ANQGSEA. Between the trimmed V and J ends, which lost 7 bases and 0 bases, there was a span of 18 bases. The CDR3 contains 15 residues. CDR3 in DNA: TGCAGCGCATCTTGGCAGGGACCCTTGAACACTGAAGCTTTCTTT. Translating gives CSASWQGPLNTEAFF.

This clonotype appeared a few times. J is TRBJ1-6 and V is TRBV4-1; D ambiguous. Germline CDR1 and CDR2: MGHRA and YSYEKL. CDR3 length: 13 amino acids. Trimming shortened V by 0 bases and J by 10 bases, and 7 bases separated the two germline ends. CDR3 coding DNA: TGCGCCAGCAGCCAAGATCCTCGGTCACCCCTCCACTTT. Its protein product is CASSQDPRSPLHF.

The chain is built from TRBV15 and TRBJ1-2, with D uncertain. Germline V gene lookup returns CDR1 LNHNV and CDR2 YYDKDF (reference sequence). The V gene lost 0 bases and the J gene lost 8 bases, with 13 bases spanning the gap. The CDR3 has 14 residues. The CDR3 nucleotides are TGTGCCACCAGCAGAGAGGTATCCGACGGGGGCTACACCTTC. Amino acids: CATSREVSDGGYTF. Together with reference TRBV15 and TRBJ1-2, the CDR3 gives the full variable domain: DAMVIQNPRYQVTQFGKPVTLSCSQTLNHNVMYWYQQKSSQAPKLLFHYYDKDFNNEADTPDNFQSRRPNTSFCFLDIRSPGLGDTAMYLCATSREVSDGGYTFGSGTRLTVV.

The chain joins TRBV11-2 to TRBJ2-1; D ambiguous. The CDR3 is made up of 14 amino acids. Per germline, CDR1 SGHAT and CDR2 FQNNGV. V lost 1 base to trimming and J lost 6 bases, with 10 bases between them. For the CDR3, the DNA is TGTGCCAGCAGCTTAGTCGGAATGGGCAATGAGCAGTTCTTC. Translated: CASSLVGMGNEQFF.

CDR3 sequence (DNA): TGTGCCAGCAGTCCTATGGGGAGGGCTTTCTTT. This encodes CASSPMGRAFF. The J gene is TRBJ1-1, the V gene TRBV28; D uncertain. This CDR3 has 11 amino acids. Germline CDR1 reads MDHEN; CDR2 reads SYDVKM. Trimming removed 5 bases from V and 11 bases from J, with 12 bases in between. The entire variable domain, with the rest obtained from reference TRBV28 and TRBJ1-1, is as follows: DVKVTQSSRYLVKRTGEKVFLECVQDMDHENMFWYRQDPGLGLRLIYFSYDVKMKEKGDIPEGYSVSREKKERFSLILESASTNQTSMYLCASSPMGRAFFGQGTRLTVV.

The chain joins TRBV20-1 to TRBJ2-1; TRBD2 matches at 9 bases. The V segment lost 1 base and the J segment 14 bases; nucleotides outside the gene matches: 9. Germline assignment: CDR1 DFQATT and CDR2 SNEGSKA (reference sequence). This CDR3 region has 13 residues. CDR3 loop: CSARVPGGREEFF. The CDR3 region has the DNA TGCAGTGCTAGAGTGCCTGGCGGGAGGGAAGAGTTCTTC.

The rearrangement links TRBV2 to TRBJ2-7; D uncertain. There are 11 residues in the CDR3. Germline V lookup: CDR1 SNHLY, CDR2 FYNNEI. V gave up 8 bases and J gave up 2 bases, with 7 bases separating them. CDR3 in amino acids: CASGRTYEQYV. CDR3 bases: TGTGCCAGCGGGCGAACCTACGAGCAGTACGTC.

The rearrangement joins TRBV28 to TRBJ2-7; a possible D gene is TRBD1 (5 bases). The CDR3 is 15 residues long. V was shortened by 3 bases and J by 0 bases, with 12 bases between the two germline ends. In germline, CDR1 is MDHEN, CDR2 SYDVKM. This chain's CDR3 is CASSLGQASSYEQYV. CDR3 DNA sequence: TGTGCCAGCAGTTTGGGGCAGGCAAGCTCCTACGAGCAGTACGTC.